What follows are 3 T cell receptor beta chains derived from one specimen sequenced in a study of blood T cell repertoires in COVID-19. The data were produced by immunoSEQ multiplex PCR, yet TCRdb's version contains in-frame clones alone and is incomplete. Seen here are approximately 240,000 clones, 92% observed once, and the top ten hold about 0.79%. The material sequenced was peripheral blood. The origin of the receptors is a man under 40 with COVID-19, enrolled during active disease.

The chain combines TRBV7-9 with TRBJ1-5; D might be TRBD1 (5 bases). CDR1 and CDR2 (germline): SEHNR, FQNEAQ (reference sequence). Between the trimmed V and J ends, which lost 0 bases and 7 bases, there was a span of 10 bases. This CDR3 has 14 residues. CDR3 coding DNA: TGTGCCAGCAGCTTAGCAGGGGTAAGACAGCCCCAGCATTTT. Translated, it gives CASSLAGVRQPQHF.

The V call is TRBV6-2 or TRBV6-3, the J call TRBJ2-7, with a tentative D call TRBD1 (6 bases). CDR3 size: 13 residues. With 2 bases removed from V and 4 bases from J, the gap between germline ends came to 9 bases. Germline CDR1 is MNHEY and CDR2 is SVGEGT. Here the CDR3 reads CASSYEDSYEQYF. CDR3 sequence (DNA): TGTGCCAGCAGTTACGAGGACAGTTACGAGCAGTACTTC.

A single count supports this clone. V gene TRBV19 combines with J gene TRBJ1-6; D remains unclear. Trimming shortened V by 7 bases and J by 0 bases, and 10 bases separated the two germline ends. The CDR3 totals 15 residues. Per the germline V gene, CDR1 is LNHDA and CDR2 is SQIVND (reference sequence). The chain's CDR3 is CASKAQDSYNSPLHF. The CDR3 coding sequence is TGTGCCAGTAAAGCCCAGGACTCCTATAATTCACCCCTCCACTTT.